This T cell receptor beta chain appears in the sequencing data of a study of monozygotic twins with cystic fibrosis. Study-wide context: With approximately 14 PCR cycles, barcoded libraries came from approximately 2.7 micrograms of fragmented DNA.

The assay was immunoSEQ multiplex PCR, and TCRdb's table has in-frame clones only and misses some. The table records tens of thousands of clones, 75% to 95% of them present only once. The CDR3 consists of 16 residues. Germline-derived CDR1 and CDR2 are SGHRS and YFSETQ. V lost 4 bases to trimming and J lost 3 bases, with 16 bases between them. In regard to this clone: Antigen unknown.

General observations from the study: Monozygotic CF twin pairs shared significantly more nucleotide-identical clonotypes than unrelated CF individuals did.

The receptor was derived from a boy younger than 10 with cystic fibrosis. The sample comprised blood. The chain carries TRBV5-1 and TRBJ1-4; D is uncertain. CDR3 coding DNA: TGCGCCAGCAGCCCCGACCTTCTCAAGGCTAATGAAAAACTGTTTTTT. Translation: CASSPDLLKANEKLFF. The whole variable domain, filled in from reference TRBV5-1 and TRBJ1-4, reads KAGVTQTPRYLIKTRGQQVTLSCSPISGHRSVSWYQQTPGQGLQFLFEYFSETQRNKGNFPGRFSGRQFSNSRSEMNVSTLELGDSALYLCASSPDLLKANEKLFFGSGTQLSVL.